This TCR beta chain was documented in a study of CD8+ T cells in alopecia areata. Findings and limits, study-wide: Any link of baseline CD8+ expansion to response, resting on one nonresponder, remains uncertain.

This clone was seen a handful of times. Its antigen is as yet unknown. Germline V gene data show CDR1 as ENHRY and CDR2 as SYGVKD. CDR3 length equals 16 residues. V was clipped by 4 bases and J by 1 base, with 14 bases between them. Treatment defined: oral pan-JAK inhibitor, 5-10 mg twice daily. After isolation, RNA underwent reverse transcription to generate cDNA as the sequencing template. Measured with immunoSEQ multiplex PCR; TCRdb has only the in-frame clones, and not every one. The table lists 250,000 to 300,000 clones, roughly 50% of them singletons. This sequence joins TRBV10-3 and TRBJ1-5; possibly TRBD1 for D (5 bases). Sequences were derived from CD4+ T cells sorted from blood, sampled at week 24, from a patient treated with tofacitinib. The source is a human donor with alopecia areata. In DNA form, the CDR3 reads TGTGCCATCAGTGGTTCGAGGGAGGGGAGCAATCAGCCCCAGCATTTT. Its protein is CAISGSREGSNQPQHF.